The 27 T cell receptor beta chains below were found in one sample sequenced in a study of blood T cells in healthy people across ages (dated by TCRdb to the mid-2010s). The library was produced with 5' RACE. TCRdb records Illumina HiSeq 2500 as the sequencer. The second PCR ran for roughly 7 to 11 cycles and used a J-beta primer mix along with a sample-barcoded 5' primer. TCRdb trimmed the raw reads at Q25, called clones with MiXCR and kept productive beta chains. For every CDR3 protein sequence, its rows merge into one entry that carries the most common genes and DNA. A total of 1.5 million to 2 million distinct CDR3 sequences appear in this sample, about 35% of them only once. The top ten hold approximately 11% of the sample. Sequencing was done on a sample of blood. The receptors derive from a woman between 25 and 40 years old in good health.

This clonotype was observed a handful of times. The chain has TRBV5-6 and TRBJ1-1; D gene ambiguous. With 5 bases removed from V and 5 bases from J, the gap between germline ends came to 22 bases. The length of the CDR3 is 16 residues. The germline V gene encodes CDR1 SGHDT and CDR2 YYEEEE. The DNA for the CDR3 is TGTGCCAGCAGTTCTACCGCTGGTCGAGTACGGACTGAAGCTTTCTTT. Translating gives CASSSTAGRVRTEAFF.

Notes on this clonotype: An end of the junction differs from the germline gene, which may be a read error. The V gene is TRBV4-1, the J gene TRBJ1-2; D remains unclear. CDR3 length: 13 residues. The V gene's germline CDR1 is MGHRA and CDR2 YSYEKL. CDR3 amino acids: CASSQVGGDGCTF. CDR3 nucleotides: TGCGCCAGCAGCCAAGTAGGAGGTGATGGCTGCACCTTC.

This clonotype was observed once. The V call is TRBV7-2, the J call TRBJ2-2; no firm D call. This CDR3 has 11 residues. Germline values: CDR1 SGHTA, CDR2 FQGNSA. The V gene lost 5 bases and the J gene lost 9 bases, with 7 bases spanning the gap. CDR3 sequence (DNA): TGTGCCAGCAGCGGAATCAGGGAGCTGTTTTTT. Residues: CASSGIRELFF.

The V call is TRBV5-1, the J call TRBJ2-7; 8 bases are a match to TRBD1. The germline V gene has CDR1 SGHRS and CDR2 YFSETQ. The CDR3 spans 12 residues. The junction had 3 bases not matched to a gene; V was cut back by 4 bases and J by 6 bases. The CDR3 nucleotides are TGCGCCAGCAGCCGGACAGGGCGCGAGCAGTACTTC. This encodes CASSRTGREQYF.

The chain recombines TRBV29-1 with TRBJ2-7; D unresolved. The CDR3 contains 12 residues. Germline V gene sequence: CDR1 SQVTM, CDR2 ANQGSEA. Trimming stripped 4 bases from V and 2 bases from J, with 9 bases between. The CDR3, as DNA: TGCAGCGTTGCATCTACGGCCTACGAGCAGTACTTC. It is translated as CSVASTAYEQYF.

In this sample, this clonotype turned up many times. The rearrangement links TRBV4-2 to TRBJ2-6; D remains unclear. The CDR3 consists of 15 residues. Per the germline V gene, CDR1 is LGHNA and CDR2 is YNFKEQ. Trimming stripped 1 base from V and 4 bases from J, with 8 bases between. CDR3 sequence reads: CASSQVITGANVLTF. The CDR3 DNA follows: TGTGCCAGCAGCCAAGTAATAACCGGGGCCAACGTCCTGACTTTC.

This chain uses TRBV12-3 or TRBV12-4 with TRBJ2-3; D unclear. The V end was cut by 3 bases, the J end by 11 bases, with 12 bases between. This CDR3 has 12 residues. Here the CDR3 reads CASSFEEWKQYF. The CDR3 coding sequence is TGTGCCAGCAGTTTTGAGGAGTGGAAGCAGTATTTT.

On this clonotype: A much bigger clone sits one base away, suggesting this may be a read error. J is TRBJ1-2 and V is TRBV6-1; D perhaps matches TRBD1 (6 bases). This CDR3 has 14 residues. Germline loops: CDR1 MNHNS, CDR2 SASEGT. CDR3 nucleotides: TGTGCCAGCAGTGAAGTCCTACAGGGCTATGGCTGCACCTTC. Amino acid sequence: CASSEVLQGYGCTF.

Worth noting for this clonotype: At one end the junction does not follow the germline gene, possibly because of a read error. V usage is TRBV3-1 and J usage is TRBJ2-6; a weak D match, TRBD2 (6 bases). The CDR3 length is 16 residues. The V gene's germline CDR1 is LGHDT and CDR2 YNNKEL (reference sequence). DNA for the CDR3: TGTGCCAGCAGCCGAACGGGGGTTTCTGAGGCCAACGTCCTGACTTTC. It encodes CASSRTGVSEANVLTF.

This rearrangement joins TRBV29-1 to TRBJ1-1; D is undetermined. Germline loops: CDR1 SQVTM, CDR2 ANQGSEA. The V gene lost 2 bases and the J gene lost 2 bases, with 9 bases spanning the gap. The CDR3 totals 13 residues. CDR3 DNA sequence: TGCAGCGTTGAATACGGACGAAACACTGAAGCTTTCTTT. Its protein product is CSVEYGRNTEAFF.

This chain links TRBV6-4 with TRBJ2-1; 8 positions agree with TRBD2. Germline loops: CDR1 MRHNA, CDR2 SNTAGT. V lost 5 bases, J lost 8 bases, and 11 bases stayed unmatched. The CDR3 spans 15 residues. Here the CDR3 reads CASSPISGAHYEQFF. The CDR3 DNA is TGTGCCAGCAGTCCGATTAGCGGGGCACACTATGAGCAGTTCTTC.

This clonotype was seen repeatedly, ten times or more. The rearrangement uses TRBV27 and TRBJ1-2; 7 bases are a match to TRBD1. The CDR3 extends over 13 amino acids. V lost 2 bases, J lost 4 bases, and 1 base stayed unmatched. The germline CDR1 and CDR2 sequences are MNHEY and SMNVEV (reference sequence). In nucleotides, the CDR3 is TGTGCCAGCAGTTTAACAGGGGCCTATGGCTACACCTTC. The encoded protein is CASSLTGAYGYTF.

The CDR3 loop is CASRPGQRAYEQYF. In DNA form, the CDR3 reads TGTGCCAGCAGACCTGGACAGAGAGCCTACGAGCAGTACTTC. This rearrangement joins TRBV27 to TRBJ2-7; D might be TRBD1 (6 bases). The CDR3 runs 14 residues. Germline loops: CDR1 MNHEY, CDR2 SMNVEV (reference sequence). V was trimmed by 6 bases and J by 2 bases, leaving 14 bases between them.

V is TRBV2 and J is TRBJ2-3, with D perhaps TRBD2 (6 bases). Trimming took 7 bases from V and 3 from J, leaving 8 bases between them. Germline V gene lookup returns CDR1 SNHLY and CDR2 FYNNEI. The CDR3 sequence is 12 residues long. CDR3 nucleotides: TGTGCCAGCACGCGGGAAACAGATACGCAGTATTTT. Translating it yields CASTRETDTQYF.

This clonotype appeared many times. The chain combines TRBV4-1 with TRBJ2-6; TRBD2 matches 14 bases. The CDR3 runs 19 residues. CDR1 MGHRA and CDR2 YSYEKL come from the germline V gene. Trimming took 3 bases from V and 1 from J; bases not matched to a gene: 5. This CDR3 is CASSHPGTSGSSGANVLTF. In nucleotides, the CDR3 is TGCGCCAGCAGCCATCCCGGGACTAGCGGGAGTTCTGGGGCCAACGTCCTGACTTTC.

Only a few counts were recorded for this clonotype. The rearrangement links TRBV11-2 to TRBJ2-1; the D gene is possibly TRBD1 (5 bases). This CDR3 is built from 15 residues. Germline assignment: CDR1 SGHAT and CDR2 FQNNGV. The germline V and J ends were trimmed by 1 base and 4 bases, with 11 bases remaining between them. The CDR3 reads CASSLGGLLYNEQFF. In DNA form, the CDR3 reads TGTGCCAGCAGCTTAGGGGGCCTCCTTTACAATGAGCAGTTCTTC. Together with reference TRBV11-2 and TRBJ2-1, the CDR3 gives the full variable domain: EAGVAQSPRYKIIEKRQSVAFWCNPISGHATLYWYQQILGQGPKLLIQFQNNGVVDDSQLPKDRFSAERLKGVDSTLKIQPAKLEDSAVYLCASSLGGLLYNEQFFGPGTRLTVL.

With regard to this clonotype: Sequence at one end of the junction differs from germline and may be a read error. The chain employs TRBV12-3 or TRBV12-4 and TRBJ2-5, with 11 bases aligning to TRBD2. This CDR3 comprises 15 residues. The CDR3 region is CAGSFTSGSTETQYF. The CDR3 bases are TGTGCCGGCAGTTTTACTAGCGGGAGTACGGAGACCCAGTACTTC.

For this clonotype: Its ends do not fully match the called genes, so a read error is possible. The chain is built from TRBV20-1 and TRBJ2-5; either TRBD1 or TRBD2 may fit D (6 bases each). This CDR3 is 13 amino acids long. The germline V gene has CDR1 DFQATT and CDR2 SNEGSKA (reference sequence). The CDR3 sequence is CSTSPRGGETQYF. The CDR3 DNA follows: TGCAGTACTAGCCCCAGGGGAGGAGAGACCCAGTACTTC.

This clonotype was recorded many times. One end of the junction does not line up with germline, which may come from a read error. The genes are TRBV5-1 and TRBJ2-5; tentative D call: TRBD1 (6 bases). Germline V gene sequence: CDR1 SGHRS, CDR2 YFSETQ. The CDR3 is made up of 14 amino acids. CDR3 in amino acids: CASSLAGVQETQYF. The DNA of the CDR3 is TGTGCCAGCAGCCTGGCAGGGGTTCAAGAGACCCAGTACTTC. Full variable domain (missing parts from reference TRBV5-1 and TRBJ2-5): KAGVTQTPRYLIKTRGQQVTLSCSPISGHRSVSWYQQTPGQGLQFLFEYFSETQRNKGNFPGRFSGRQFSNSRSEMNVSTLELGDSALYLCASSLAGVQETQYFGPGTRLLVL.

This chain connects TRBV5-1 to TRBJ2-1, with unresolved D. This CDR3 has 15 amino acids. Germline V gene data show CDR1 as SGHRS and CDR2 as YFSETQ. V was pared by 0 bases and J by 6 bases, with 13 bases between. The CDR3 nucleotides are TGCGCCAGCAGCTTGGCCTCCACGAGGCCCAATGAGCAGTTCTTC. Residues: CASSLASTRPNEQFF.

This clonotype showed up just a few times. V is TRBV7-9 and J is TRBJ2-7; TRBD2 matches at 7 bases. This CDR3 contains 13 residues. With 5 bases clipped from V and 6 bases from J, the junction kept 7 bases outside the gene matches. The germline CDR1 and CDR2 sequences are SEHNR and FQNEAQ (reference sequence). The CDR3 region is CASSTSGAFEQYF. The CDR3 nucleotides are TGTGCCAGCAGCACCAGCGGGGCGTTCGAGCAGTACTTC. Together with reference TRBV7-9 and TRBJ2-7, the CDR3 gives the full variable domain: DTGVSQNPRHKITKRGQNVTFRCDPISEHNRLYWYRQTLGQGPEFLTYFQNEAQLEKSRLLSDRFSAERPKGSFSTLEIQRTEQGDSAMYLCASSTSGAFEQYFGPGTRLTVT.

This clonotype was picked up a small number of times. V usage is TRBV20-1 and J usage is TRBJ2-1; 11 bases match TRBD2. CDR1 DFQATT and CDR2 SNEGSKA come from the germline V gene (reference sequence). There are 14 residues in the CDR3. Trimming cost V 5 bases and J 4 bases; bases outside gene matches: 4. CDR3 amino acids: CSAYTSGGYNEQFF. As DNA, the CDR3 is TGCAGTGCTTATACTAGCGGGGGTTACAATGAGCAGTTCTTC.

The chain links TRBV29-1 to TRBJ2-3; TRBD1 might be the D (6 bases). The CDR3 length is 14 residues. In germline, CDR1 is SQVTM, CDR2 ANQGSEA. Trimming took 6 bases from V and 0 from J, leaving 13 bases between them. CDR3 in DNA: TGCAGCGTCGAATTGGGGGCTAGCACAGATACGCAGTATTTT. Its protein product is CSVELGASTDTQYF.

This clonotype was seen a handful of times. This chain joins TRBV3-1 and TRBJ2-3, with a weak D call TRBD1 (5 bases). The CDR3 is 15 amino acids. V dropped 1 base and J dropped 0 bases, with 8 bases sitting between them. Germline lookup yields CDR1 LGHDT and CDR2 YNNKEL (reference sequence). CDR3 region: CASSQGQFSTDTQYF. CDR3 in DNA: TGTGCCAGCAGCCAAGGACAGTTTAGCACAGATACGCAGTATTTT.

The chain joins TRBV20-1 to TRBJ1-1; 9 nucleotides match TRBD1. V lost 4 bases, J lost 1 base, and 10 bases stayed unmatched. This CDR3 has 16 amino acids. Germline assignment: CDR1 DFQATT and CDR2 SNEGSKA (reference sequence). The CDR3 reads CSATSDRGYRNTEAFF. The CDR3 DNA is TGCAGTGCTACCTCGGACAGGGGTTATAGGAACACTGAAGCTTTCTTT.

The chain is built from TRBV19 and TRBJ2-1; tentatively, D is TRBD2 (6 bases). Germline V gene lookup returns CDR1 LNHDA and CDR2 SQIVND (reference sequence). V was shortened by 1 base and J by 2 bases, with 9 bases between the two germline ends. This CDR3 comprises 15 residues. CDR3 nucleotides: TGTGCCAGTAGTATAGGGAGCGGGCCCTACAATGAGCAGTTCTTC. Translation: CASSIGSGPYNEQFF.

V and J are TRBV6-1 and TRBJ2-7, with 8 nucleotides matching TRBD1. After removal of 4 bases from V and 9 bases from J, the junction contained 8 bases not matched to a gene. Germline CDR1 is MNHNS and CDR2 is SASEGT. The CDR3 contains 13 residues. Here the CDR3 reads CASSAGQGAGQYF. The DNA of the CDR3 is TGTGCCAGCAGTGCAGGGCAGGGGGCAGGGCAGTACTTC.